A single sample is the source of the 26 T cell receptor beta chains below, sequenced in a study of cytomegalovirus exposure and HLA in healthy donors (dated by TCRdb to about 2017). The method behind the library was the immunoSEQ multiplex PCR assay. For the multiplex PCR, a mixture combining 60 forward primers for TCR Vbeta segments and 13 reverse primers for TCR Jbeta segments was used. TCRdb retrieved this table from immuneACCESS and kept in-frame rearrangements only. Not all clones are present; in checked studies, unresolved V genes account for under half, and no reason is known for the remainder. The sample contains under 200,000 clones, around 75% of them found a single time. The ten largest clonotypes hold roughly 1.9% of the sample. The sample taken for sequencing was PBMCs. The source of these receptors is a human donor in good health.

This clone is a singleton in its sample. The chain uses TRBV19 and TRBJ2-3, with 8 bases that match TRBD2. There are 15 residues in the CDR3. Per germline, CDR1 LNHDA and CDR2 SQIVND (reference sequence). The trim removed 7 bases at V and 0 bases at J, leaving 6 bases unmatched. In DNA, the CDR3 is TGTGCCAGTACCCTCGGGGGGGCAAGCACAGATACGCAGTATTTT. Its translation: CASTLGGASTDTQYF.

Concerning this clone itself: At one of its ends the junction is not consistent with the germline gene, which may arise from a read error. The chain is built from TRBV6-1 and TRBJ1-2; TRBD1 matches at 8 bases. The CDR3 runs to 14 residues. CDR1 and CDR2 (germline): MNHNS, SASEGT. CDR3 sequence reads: CASSEGQGGYGYTF. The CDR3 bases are TGTGCCAGCAGCGAAGGACAGGGCGGCTATGGCTACACCTTC.

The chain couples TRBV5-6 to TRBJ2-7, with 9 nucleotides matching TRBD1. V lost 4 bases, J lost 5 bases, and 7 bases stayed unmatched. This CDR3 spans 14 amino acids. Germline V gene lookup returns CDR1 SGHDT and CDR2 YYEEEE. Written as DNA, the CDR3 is TGTGCCAGCAGCCCGGACAGGGGCTGGCACGAGCAGTACTTC. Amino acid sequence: CASSPDRGWHEQYF.

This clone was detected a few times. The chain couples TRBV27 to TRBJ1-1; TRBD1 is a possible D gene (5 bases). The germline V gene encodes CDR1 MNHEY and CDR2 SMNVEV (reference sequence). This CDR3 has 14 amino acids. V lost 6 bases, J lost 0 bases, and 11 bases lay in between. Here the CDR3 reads CASREGQLNTEAFF. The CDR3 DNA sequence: TGTGCCAGCAGGGAGGGGCAGCTGAACACTGAAGCTTTCTTT.

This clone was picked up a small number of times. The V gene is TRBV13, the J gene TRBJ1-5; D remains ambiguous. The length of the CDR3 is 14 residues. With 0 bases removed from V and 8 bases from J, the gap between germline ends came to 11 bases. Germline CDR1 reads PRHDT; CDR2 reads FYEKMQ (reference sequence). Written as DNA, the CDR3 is TGTGCCAGCAGCTTAGGGGGGAGTGTTGAGCCCCAGCATTTT. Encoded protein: CASSLGGSVEPQHF. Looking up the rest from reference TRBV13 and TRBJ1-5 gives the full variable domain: AAGVIQSPRHLIKEKRETATLKCYPIPRHDTVYWYQQGPGQDPQFLISFYEKMQSDKGSIPDRFSAQQFSDYHSELNMSSLELGDSALYFCASSLGGSVEPQHFGDGTRLSIL.

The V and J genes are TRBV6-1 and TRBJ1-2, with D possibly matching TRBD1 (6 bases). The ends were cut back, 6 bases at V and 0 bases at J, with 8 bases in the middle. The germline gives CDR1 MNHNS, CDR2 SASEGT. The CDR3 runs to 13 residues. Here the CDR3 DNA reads TGTGCCAGCAGCGACAGGTCTAACTATGGCTACACCTTC. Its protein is CASSDRSNYGYTF.

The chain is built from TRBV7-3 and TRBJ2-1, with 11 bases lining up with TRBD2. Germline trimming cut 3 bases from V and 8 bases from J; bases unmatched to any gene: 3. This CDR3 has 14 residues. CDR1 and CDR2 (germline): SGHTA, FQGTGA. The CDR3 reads CASSFSGGADEQFF. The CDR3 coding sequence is TGTGCCAGCAGCTTTAGCGGGGGGGCCGATGAGCAGTTCTTC. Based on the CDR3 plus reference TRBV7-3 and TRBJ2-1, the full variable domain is GAGVSQTPSNKVTEKGKYVELRCDPISGHTALYWYRQSLGQGPEFLIYFQGTGAADDSGLPNDRFFAVRPEGSVSTLKIQRTERGDSAVYLCASSFSGGADEQFFGPGTRLTVL.

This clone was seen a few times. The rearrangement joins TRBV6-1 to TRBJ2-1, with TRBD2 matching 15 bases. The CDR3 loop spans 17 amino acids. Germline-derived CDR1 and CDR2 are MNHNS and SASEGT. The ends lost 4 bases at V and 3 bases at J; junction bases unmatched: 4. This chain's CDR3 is CASSVGTSGGFYNEQFF. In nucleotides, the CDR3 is TGTGCCAGCAGTGTAGGGACTAGCGGGGGGTTCTACAATGAGCAGTTCTTC.

The CDR3 DNA is TGTGCCAGCAGCTTAGGGACAGGCTATGGCTACACCTTC. This sequence encodes CASSLGTGYGYTF. The chain is built from TRBV5-6 and TRBJ1-2; 8 bases fit TRBD1. This CDR3 is 13 amino acids long. Looked up from germline, CDR1 is SGHDT and CDR2 is YYEEEE. Trimming cost V 2 bases and J 4 bases; bases outside gene matches: 1.

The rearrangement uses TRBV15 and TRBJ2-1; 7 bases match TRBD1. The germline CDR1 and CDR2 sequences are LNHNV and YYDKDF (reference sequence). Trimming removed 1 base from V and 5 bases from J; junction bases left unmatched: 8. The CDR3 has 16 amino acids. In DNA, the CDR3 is TGTGCCACCAGCAGAGGGTTTGGGACAGTAAACAATGAGCAGTTCTTC. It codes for CATSRGFGTVNNEQFF. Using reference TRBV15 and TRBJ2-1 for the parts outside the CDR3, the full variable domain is DAMVIQNPRYQVTQFGKPVTLSCSQTLNHNVMYWYQQKSSQAPKLLFHYYDKDFNNEADTPDNFQSRRPNTSFCFLDIRSPGLGDTAMYLCATSRGFGTVNNEQFFGPGTRLTVL.

The CDR3 DNA reads TGCAGTGCTAGAGACTCAGATACGCAGTATTTT. Its translation: CSARDSDTQYF. The J gene is TRBJ2-3, the V gene TRBV20-1; D is undetermined. There are 11 residues in the CDR3. The germline V and J ends were trimmed by 0 bases and 4 bases, with 2 bases remaining between them. Germline V gene lookup returns CDR1 DFQATT and CDR2 SNEGSKA (reference sequence).

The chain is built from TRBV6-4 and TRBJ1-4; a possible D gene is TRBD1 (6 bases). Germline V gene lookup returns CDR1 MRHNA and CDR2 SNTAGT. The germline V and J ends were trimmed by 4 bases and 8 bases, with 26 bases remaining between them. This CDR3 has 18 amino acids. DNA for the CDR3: TGTGCCAGCAGTGCCCTCCCCGGGACACCGTGGGGGAAGGAAAAACTGTTTTTT. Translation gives CASSALPGTPWGKEKLFF.

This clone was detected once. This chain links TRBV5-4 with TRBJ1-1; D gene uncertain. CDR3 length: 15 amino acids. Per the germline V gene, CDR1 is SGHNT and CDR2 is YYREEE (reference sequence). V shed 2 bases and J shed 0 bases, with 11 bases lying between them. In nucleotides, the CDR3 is TGTGCCAGCAGCTTCCGTTCGGGAATGAACACTGAAGCTTTCTTT. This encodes CASSFRSGMNTEAFF.

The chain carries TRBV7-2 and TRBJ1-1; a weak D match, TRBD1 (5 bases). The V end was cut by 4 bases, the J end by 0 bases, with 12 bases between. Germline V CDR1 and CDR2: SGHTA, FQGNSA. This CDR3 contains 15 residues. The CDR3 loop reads CASSSPRQMNTEAFF. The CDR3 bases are TGTGCCAGCAGCTCCCCGAGACAGATGAACACTGAAGCTTTCTTT.

The CDR3 here is CASILWASNYGYTF. The CDR3 nucleotides are TGTGCCAGCATCCTCTGGGCCTCTAACTATGGCTACACCTTC. This rearrangement joins TRBV2 to TRBJ1-2; D call uncertain. The germline V and J ends were trimmed by 7 bases and 0 bases, with 12 bases remaining between them. Germline V gives CDR1 SNHLY, CDR2 FYNNEI. CDR3 length: 14 amino acids. The full variable domain, with the rest looked up from reference TRBV2 and TRBJ1-2, is EPEVTQTPSHQVTQMGQEVILRCVPISNHLYFYWYRQILGQKVEFLVSFYNNEISEKSEIFDDQFSVERPDGSNFTLKIRSTKLEDSAMYFCASILWASNYGYTFGSGTRLTVV.

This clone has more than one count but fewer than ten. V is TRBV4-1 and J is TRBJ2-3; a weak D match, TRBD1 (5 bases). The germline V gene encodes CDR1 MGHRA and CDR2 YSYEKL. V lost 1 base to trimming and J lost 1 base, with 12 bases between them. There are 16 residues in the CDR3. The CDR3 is CASSQGVRVGTDTQYF. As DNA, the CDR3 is TGCGCCAGCAGCCAAGGGGTCAGGGTAGGCACAGATACGCAGTATTTT.

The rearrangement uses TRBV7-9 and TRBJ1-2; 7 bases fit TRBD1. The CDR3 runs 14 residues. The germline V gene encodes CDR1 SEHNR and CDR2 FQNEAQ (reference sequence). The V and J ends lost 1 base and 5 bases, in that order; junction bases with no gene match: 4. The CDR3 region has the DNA TGTGCCAGCAGCTTAGGGACAGGACCTTATGGCTACACCTTC. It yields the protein CASSLGTGPYGYTF.

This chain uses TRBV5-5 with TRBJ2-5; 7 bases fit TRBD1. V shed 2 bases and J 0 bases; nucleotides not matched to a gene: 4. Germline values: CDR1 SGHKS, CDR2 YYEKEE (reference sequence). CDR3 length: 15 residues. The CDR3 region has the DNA TGTGCCAGCAGCTTTCGACAGGGTTACCAAGAGACCCAGTACTTC. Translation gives CASSFRQGYQETQYF.

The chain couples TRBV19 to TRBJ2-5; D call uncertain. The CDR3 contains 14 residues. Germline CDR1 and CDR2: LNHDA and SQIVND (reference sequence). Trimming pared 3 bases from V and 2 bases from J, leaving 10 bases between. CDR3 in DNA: TGTGCCAGTAGTATCGATAGCTCTCAAGAGACCCAGTACTTC. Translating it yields CASSIDSSQETQYF. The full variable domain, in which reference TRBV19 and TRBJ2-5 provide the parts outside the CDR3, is DGGITQSPKYLFRKEGQNVTLSCEQNLNHDAMYWYRQDPGQGLRLIYYSQIVNDFQKGDIAEGYSVSREKKESFPLTVTSAQKNPTAFYLCASSIDSSQETQYFGPGTRLLVL.

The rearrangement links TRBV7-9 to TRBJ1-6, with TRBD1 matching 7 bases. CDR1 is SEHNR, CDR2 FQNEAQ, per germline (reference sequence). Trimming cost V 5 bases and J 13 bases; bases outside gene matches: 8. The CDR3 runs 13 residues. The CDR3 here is CASSHNTGEPLHF. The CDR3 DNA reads TGTGCCAGCAGCCATAATACAGGGGAGCCCCTCCACTTT.

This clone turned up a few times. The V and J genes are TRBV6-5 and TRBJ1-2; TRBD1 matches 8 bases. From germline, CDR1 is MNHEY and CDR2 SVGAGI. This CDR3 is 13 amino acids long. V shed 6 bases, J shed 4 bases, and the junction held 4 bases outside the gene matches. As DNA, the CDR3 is TGTGCCAGCAGCCGAACAGGGGGCTATGGCTACACCTTC. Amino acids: CASSRTGGYGYTF.

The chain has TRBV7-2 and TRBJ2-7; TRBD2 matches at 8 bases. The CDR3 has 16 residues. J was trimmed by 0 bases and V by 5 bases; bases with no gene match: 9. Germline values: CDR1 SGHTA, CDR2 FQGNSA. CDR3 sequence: CASSKVAGQISYEQYF. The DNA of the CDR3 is TGTGCCAGCAGCAAAGTAGCGGGGCAGATCTCCTACGAGCAGTACTTC.

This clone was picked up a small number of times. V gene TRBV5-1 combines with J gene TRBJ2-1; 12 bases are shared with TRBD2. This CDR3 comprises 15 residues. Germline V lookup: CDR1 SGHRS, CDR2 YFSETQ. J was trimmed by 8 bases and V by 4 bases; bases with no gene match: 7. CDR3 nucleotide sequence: TGCGCCAGCAGCATGACTAGCGGGGGTATAGATGAGCAGTTCTTC. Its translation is CASSMTSGGIDEQFF.

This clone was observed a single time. Here the CDR3 DNA reads TGTGCCACCAGCAGAGGGTGGACAGGGGGTTCCCTTAATCAGCCCCAGCATTTT. Protein product: CATSRGWTGGSLNQPQHF. The chain combines TRBV15 with TRBJ1-5, with 10 bases matching TRBD1. V dropped 1 base and J dropped 4; count of bases not matched to a gene: 10. The length of the CDR3 is 18 residues. Germline values: CDR1 LNHNV, CDR2 YYDKDF (reference sequence). The full variable domain, in which reference TRBV15 and TRBJ1-5 provide the parts outside the CDR3, is DAMVIQNPRYQVTQFGKPVTLSCSQTLNHNVMYWYQQKSSQAPKLLFHYYDKDFNNEADTPDNFQSRRPNTSFCFLDIRSPGLGDTAMYLCATSRGWTGGSLNQPQHFGDGTRLSIL.

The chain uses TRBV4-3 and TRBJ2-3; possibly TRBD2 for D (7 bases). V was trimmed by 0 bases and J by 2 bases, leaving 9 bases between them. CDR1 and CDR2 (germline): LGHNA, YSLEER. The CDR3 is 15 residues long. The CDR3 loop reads CASSQEGGHTDTQYF. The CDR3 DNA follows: TGCGCCAGCAGCCAAGAGGGGGGGCACACAGATACGCAGTATTTT.

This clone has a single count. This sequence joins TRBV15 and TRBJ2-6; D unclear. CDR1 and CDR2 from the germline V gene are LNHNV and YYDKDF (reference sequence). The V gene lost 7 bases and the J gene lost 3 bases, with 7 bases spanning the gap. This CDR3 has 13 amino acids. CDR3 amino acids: CATNQNGANVLTF. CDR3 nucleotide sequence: TGTGCCACCAATCAGAATGGGGCCAACGTCCTGACTTTC.